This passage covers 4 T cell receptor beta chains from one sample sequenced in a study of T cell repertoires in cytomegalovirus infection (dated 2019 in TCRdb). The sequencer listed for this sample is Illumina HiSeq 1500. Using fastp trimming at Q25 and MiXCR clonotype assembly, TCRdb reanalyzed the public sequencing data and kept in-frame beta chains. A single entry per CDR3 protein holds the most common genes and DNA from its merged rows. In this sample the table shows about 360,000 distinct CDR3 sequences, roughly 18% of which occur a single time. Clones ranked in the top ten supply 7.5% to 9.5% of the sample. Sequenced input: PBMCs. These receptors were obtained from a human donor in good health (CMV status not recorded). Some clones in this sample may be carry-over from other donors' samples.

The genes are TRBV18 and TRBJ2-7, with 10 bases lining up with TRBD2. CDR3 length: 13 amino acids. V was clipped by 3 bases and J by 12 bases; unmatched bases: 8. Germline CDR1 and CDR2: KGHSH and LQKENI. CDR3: CASSPSAGGPLYF. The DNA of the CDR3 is TGTGCCAGCTCACCTTCAGCGGGAGGGCCGCTGTACTTC.

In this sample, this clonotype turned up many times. CDR3 sequence reads: CASSLGGGADEQYF. The CDR3 DNA sequence: TGTGCCAGCAGCTTAGGGGGGGGGGCGGACGAGCAGTACTTC. The chain links TRBV7-6 to TRBJ2-7; perhaps TRBD2 as D (7 bases). Germline loops: CDR1 SGHVS, CDR2 FNYEAQ. The CDR3 consists of 14 residues. V was clipped by 1 base and J by 5 bases, with 12 bases between them.

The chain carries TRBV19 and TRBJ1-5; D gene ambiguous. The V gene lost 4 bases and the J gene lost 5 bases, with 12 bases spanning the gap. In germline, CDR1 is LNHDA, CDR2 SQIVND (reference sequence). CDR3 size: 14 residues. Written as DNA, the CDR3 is TGTGCCAGTAGTACCCCCGACTCCTATCAGCCCCAGCATTTT. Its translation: CASSTPDSYQPQHF.

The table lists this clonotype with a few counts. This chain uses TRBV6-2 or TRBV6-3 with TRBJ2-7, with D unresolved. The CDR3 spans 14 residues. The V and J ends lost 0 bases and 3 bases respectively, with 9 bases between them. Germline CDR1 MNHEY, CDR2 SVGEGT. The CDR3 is CASSYSRFSYEQYF. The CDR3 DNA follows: TGTGCCAGCAGTTACTCAAGGTTTAGCTACGAGCAGTACTTC.